These 26 T cell receptor beta chains came from one sample sequenced in a study of ipilimumab plus nivolumab after autologous stem cell transplantation. Clones were read by immunoSEQ multiplex PCR, and TCRdb kept only the in-frame ones, dropping some. Among over 35,000 clones listed, around 93% were seen once. Specimen: PBMCs, collected in a trial of ipilimumab plus nivolumab as post-transplant consolidation. These receptor sequences come from a male donor with multiple myeloma.

The V and J genes are TRBV18 and TRBJ2-1; 7 bases agree with TRBD2. The J segment lost 2 bases and the V segment lost 0 bases, leaving 7 bases of the junction unmatched. CDR1 and CDR2 (germline): KGHSH, LQKENI. The CDR3 covers 17 residues. CDR3 bases: TGTGCCAGCTCACCACCACGGGGGGTAGGGGCCTACAATGAGCAGTTCTTC. This sequence encodes CASSPPRGVGAYNEQFF.

The chain couples TRBV7-9 to TRBJ1-4, with D unclear. The germline gives CDR1 SEHNR, CDR2 FQNEAQ (reference sequence). The V end lost 6 bases, the J end lost 8 bases, and 22 bases lay between the germline ends. The CDR3 totals 16 residues. The chain's CDR3 is CASSLAGEPLWEKLFF. DNA of the CDR3: TGTGCCAGCAGTCTAGCCGGGGAACCGCTCTGGGAAAAACTGTTTTTT.

This sequence joins TRBV5-5 and TRBJ2-7; 7 bases are shared with TRBD1. With 4 bases clipped from V and 4 bases from J, the junction kept 8 bases outside the gene matches. The CDR3 extends over 14 amino acids. CDR1 SGHKS and CDR2 YYEKEE come from the germline V gene (reference sequence). The CDR3 loop reads CASSTRDSYYEQYF. CDR3 sequence (DNA): TGTGCCAGCAGCACCCGGGACAGCTATTACGAGCAGTACTTC. The full variable domain, in which reference TRBV5-5 and TRBJ2-7 provide the parts outside the CDR3, is DAGVTQSPTHLIKTRGQQVTLRCSPISGHKSVSWYQQVLGQGPQFIFQYYEKEERGRGNFPDRFSARQFPNYSSELNVNALLLGDSALYLCASSTRDSYYEQYFGPGTRLTVT.

This chain joins TRBV2 and TRBJ1-6; D might be TRBD1 (5 bases). CDR1 SNHLY and CDR2 FYNNEI come from the germline V gene. This CDR3 comprises 15 residues. Trimming removed 8 bases at V and 6 bases at J, with 17 bases between. The CDR3 reads CASLRGVQINSPLHF. For the CDR3, the DNA is TGTGCCAGCCTGAGAGGGGTGCAGATTAATTCACCCCTCCACTTT.

J is TRBJ1-5 and V is TRBV13; D remains ambiguous. The CDR3 has 14 residues. V gave up 2 bases and J gave up 5 bases, with 10 bases separating them. CDR1 PRHDT and CDR2 FYEKMQ come from the germline V gene (reference sequence). This CDR3 is CASSLRGRDQPQHF. CDR3 sequence (DNA): TGTGCCAGCAGCTTACGAGGGAGGGATCAGCCCCAGCATTTT.

The V call is TRBV5-1, the J call TRBJ2-1; 13 nucleotides match TRBD2. Germline CDR1 reads SGHRS; CDR2 reads YFSETQ. After removal of 3 bases from V and 7 bases from J, the junction contained 19 bases not matched to a gene. This CDR3 has 20 amino acids. The CDR3: CASSSLGLAGVGLLVNEQFF. Written as DNA, the CDR3 is TGCGCCAGCAGCTCTCTCGGACTAGCGGGAGTGGGGTTGCTTGTTAATGAGCAGTTCTTC. Variable domain in full (rest from reference TRBV5-1 and TRBJ2-1): KAGVTQTPRYLIKTRGQQVTLSCSPISGHRSVSWYQQTPGQGLQFLFEYFSETQRNKGNFPGRFSGRQFSNSRSEMNVSTLELGDSALYLCASSSLGLAGVGLLVNEQFFGPGTRLTVL.

The chain carries TRBV7-2 and TRBJ2-5, with TRBD2 matching 11 bases. The CDR3 consists of 16 residues. With 5 bases clipped from V and 6 bases from J, the junction kept 11 bases outside the gene matches. From germline, CDR1 is SGHTA and CDR2 FQGNSA. This CDR3 is CASSRGVVAGGQTQYF. In DNA form, the CDR3 reads TGTGCCAGCAGCCGAGGGGTGGTAGCGGGGGGGCAGACCCAGTACTTC.

This chain uses TRBV5-5 with TRBJ1-2; the match to TRBD1 covers 11 bases. Looked up from germline, CDR1 is SGHKS and CDR2 is YYEKEE (reference sequence). J was trimmed by 4 bases and V by 0 bases; bases with no gene match: 8. The CDR3 covers 17 residues. The CDR3 loop reads CASSLGGTGGLGYGYTF. CDR3 nucleotide sequence: TGTGCCAGCAGCTTGGGAGGGACAGGGGGATTGGGCTATGGCTACACCTTC.

The chain combines TRBV10-3 with TRBJ2-3; TRBD1 is a possible D gene (6 bases). Germline lookup yields CDR1 ENHRY and CDR2 SYGVKD. Between the trimmed V and J ends, which lost 6 bases and 2 bases, there was a span of 15 bases. The CDR3 covers 15 residues. In DNA, the CDR3 is TGTGCCATCAGCATTAAGACAGGAAACACAGATACGCAGTATTTT. This gives the protein CAISIKTGNTDTQYF.

The J gene is TRBJ1-4, the V gene TRBV6-4; possibly TRBD1 for D (6 bases). Per the germline V gene, CDR1 is MRHNA and CDR2 is SNTAGT. The CDR3 loop spans 14 amino acids. V was clipped by 6 bases and J by 4 bases, with 12 bases between them. CDR3 bases: TGTGCCAGCAGCCCGGGACACAATAATGAAAAACTGTTTTTT. This sequence encodes CASSPGHNNEKLFF.

The J gene is TRBJ2-6, the V gene TRBV10-1; D gene uncertain. Trimming left V 7 bases short and J 5 bases short, with 15 bases between. This CDR3 is 15 amino acids long. In germline, CDR1 is WNHNN, CDR2 SYGVQD (reference sequence). This CDR3 is CASTPRGVWANVLTF. In nucleotides, the CDR3 is TGCGCCAGCACCCCTCGTGGCGTCTGGGCCAACGTCCTGACTTTC.

This rearrangement joins TRBV10-1 to TRBJ1-2, with unresolved D. Germline CDR1 WNHNN, CDR2 SYGVQD (reference sequence). Trimming shortened V by 6 bases and J by 5 bases, and 10 bases separated the two germline ends. The CDR3 spans 12 residues. CDR3 DNA: TGCGCCAGCAGCTATAGTGATTATGGCTACACCTTC. This sequence encodes CASSYSDYGYTF.

J is TRBJ2-7 and V is TRBV6-5; TRBD2 agrees at 10 bases. The junction had 4 bases not matched to a gene; V was cut back by 6 bases and J by 2 bases. The CDR3 loop spans 14 amino acids. From germline, CDR1 is MNHEY and CDR2 SVGAGI. The CDR3 region is CASSFLAGAYEQYF. The CDR3 nucleotides read TGTGCCAGCAGCTTTCTAGCGGGGGCCTACGAGCAGTACTTC.

The chain couples TRBV4-2 to TRBJ2-3, with TRBD1 identical over 8 bases. V lost 10 bases to trimming and J lost 6 bases; unmatched junction nucleotides: 9. The CDR3 is 13 residues long. The germline CDR1 and CDR2 sequences are LGHNA and YNFKEQ. The CDR3 loop reads CATSPGGPDTQYF. The CDR3 nucleotides read TGTGCCACATCTCCAGGGGGCCCTGATACGCAGTATTTT.

This sequence joins TRBV18 and TRBJ1-6; the D is unclear. The V gene lost 8 bases and the J gene lost 0 bases, with 5 bases spanning the gap. Germline loops: CDR1 KGHSH, CDR2 LQKENI. The CDR3 spans 13 residues. CDR3 DNA: TGTGCCAGCCTCAGCTCCTATAATTCACCCCTCCACTTT. Translated: CASLSSYNSPLHF.

This clone showed up just once. The chain recombines TRBV29-1 with TRBJ2-7; D is perhaps TRBD1 or TRBD2 (6 bases each). CDR3 length: 15 residues. The germline V gene encodes CDR1 SQVTM and CDR2 ANQGSEA. V lost 8 bases and J 5 bases, leaving 25 bases between the germline ends. In nucleotides, the CDR3 is TGCAGCCCCACGGCCTCCGGGACGGAGGGGGACGAGCAGTACTTC. Amino acid sequence: CSPTASGTEGDEQYF.

The chain employs TRBV28 and TRBJ2-2; 8 nucleotides match TRBD1. The ends lost 5 bases at V and 4 bases at J; junction bases unmatched: 9. Germline values: CDR1 MDHEN, CDR2 SYDVKM. CDR3 size: 16 residues. DNA of the CDR3: TGTGCCAGCAGTCTTACCGGGACAGGACGCACCGGGGAGCTGTTTTTT. This codes for CASSLTGTGRTGELFF.

The rearrangement joins TRBV6-1 to TRBJ2-3, with D uncertain. V lost 6 bases and J lost 7, with 8 bases in between. The CDR3 consists of 11 residues. Looked up from germline, CDR1 is MNHNS and CDR2 is SASEGT. CDR3 region: CASRGGYTQYF. In DNA form, the CDR3 reads TGTGCCAGCAGGGGCGGTTATACGCAGTATTTT.

The V call is TRBV5-4, the J call TRBJ2-7; 8 nucleotides align to TRBD2. The length of the CDR3 is 15 residues. From germline, CDR1 is SGHNT and CDR2 YYREEE (reference sequence). V lost 1 base, J lost 0 bases, and 3 bases stayed unmatched. The chain's CDR3 is CASSLSSGSSYEQYF. The CDR3 nucleotides read TGTGCCAGCAGCTTGAGCAGCGGGAGCTCCTACGAGCAGTACTTC.

The rearrangement joins TRBV7-3 to TRBJ2-3, with 7 nucleotides matching TRBD1. The CDR3 has 16 residues. The germline CDR1 and CDR2 sequences are SGHTA and FQGTGA. With V trimmed by 3 bases and J by 3 bases, 9 bases remained unmatched. CDR3: CASSLRGQVGTDTQYF. The CDR3 DNA reads as TGTGCCAGCAGCTTGCGTGGACAGGTGGGGACAGATACGCAGTATTTT.

The genes are TRBV19 and TRBJ2-1, with 10 bases fitting TRBD2. CDR1 and CDR2 from the germline V gene are LNHDA and SQIVND (reference sequence). V lost 0 bases and J lost 4; bases outside the gene matches: 9. This CDR3 is 18 amino acids long. CDR3 nucleotide sequence: TGTGCCAGTAGTATAGATCATGCGACTAGCGGGTTATACAATGAGCAGTTCTTC. This encodes CASSIDHATSGLYNEQFF.

The CDR3 DNA reads as TGTGCCAGCAGCTCCCCAGGGCACAGCGAGGAGACCCAGTACTTC. Residues: CASSSPGHSEETQYF. The gene calls are TRBV5-5 and TRBJ2-5; possibly TRBD1 for D (5 bases). Trimming removed 3 bases from V and 5 bases from J, with 17 bases in between. This CDR3 is built from 15 residues. From germline, CDR1 is SGHKS and CDR2 YYEKEE (reference sequence).

CDR3 nucleotide sequence: TGTGCCAGTAGTATCCCCACGGTAGCCAAAAACATTCAGTACTTC. Protein product: CASSIPTVAKNIQYF. The chain employs TRBV19 and TRBJ2-4; no reliable D call. The V end lost 3 bases, the J end lost 0 bases, and 9 bases lay between the germline ends. The CDR3 has 15 amino acids. Germline CDR1 reads LNHDA; CDR2 reads SQIVND (reference sequence).

The chain couples TRBV7-2 to TRBJ2-7, with D uncertain. In germline, CDR1 is SGHTA, CDR2 FQGNSA. This CDR3 contains 13 residues. Trimming stripped 0 bases from V and 4 bases from J, with 7 bases between. The CDR3 loop reads CASSLAVGYEQYF. CDR3 bases: TGTGCCAGCAGCTTAGCGGTCGGGTACGAGCAGTACTTC.

The V gene is TRBV7-3, the J gene TRBJ2-3; tentative D call: TRBD2 (6 bases). V lost 0 bases and J lost 3, with 13 bases in between. Per the germline V gene, CDR1 is SGHTA and CDR2 is FQGTGA. The CDR3 consists of 16 residues. DNA for the CDR3: TGTGCCAGCAGCTTAACGGTGCGGGGCACGACAGATACGCAGTATTTT. Its protein product is CASSLTVRGTTDTQYF.

The CDR3 here is CASSVAGAGAPYEQYF. The CDR3 DNA is TGTGCCAGCAGCGTAGCTGGAGCGGGCGCGCCCTACGAGCAGTACTTC. The chain employs TRBV9 and TRBJ2-7; the D gene is possibly TRBD2 (6 bases). V lost 0 bases to trimming and J lost 2 bases, with 15 bases between them. Germline V gene sequence: CDR1 SGDLS, CDR2 YYNGEE. This CDR3 has 16 amino acids.